Below are 32 T cell receptor beta chains sequenced from a single sample in a study of T cells after yellow fever vaccination (dated 2019 in TCRdb). The sample's treatment or condition label is to be understood as: live attenuated yellow fever vaccine strain. Library preparation employed 5' RACE. Sequenced using an Illumina HiSeq 2500. TCRdb passed the public sequencing reads through fastp at Q25 and MiXCR, retaining productive beta sequences. Each CDR3 protein gets just one entry, which takes the most common genes and DNA from the rows behind it. The sample includes around 610,000 distinct CDR3 sequences, with approximately 13% observed a single time. The biggest ten clones account for over 12% of the sample. This sample comprised PBMCs, obtained on the day of the yellow fever booster vaccination. All receptors come from a man younger than 45 who received the YFV17D yellow fever vaccine.

V is TRBV9 and J is TRBJ2-5, with D uncertain. Germline V gene lookup returns CDR1 SGDLS and CDR2 YYNGEE. There are 14 residues in the CDR3. V was cut by 2 bases and J by 4 bases, with 12 bases left in between. CDR3 loop: CASSVQTPSETQYF. The DNA for the CDR3 is TGTGCCAGCAGCGTCCAGACCCCCTCAGAGACCCAGTACTTC. The full variable domain, completed using reference TRBV9 and TRBJ2-5, is DSGVTQTPKHLITATGQRVTLRCSPRSGDLSVYWYQQSLDQGLQFLIQYYNGEERAKGNILERFSAQQFPDLHSELNLSSLELGDSALYFCASSVQTPSETQYFGPGTRLLVL.

This clonotype was seen a handful of times. CDR3 nucleotide sequence: TGCGCCAGCAGTGAGTGGAGTAGCGGGAGCTCCTACAATGAGCAGTTCTTC. Translating it yields CASSEWSSGSSYNEQFF. The rearrangement links TRBV10-1 to TRBJ2-1, with 9 nucleotides matching TRBD2. Germline V gives CDR1 WNHNN, CDR2 SYGVQD (reference sequence). V trimming: 1 base; J trimming: 0 bases; junction bases outside the gene matches: 4. This CDR3 comprises 17 residues.

The chain combines TRBV5-1 with TRBJ2-5; 13 bases match TRBD2. CDR1 SGHRS and CDR2 YFSETQ come from the germline V gene. This CDR3 region has 17 residues. The V gene end was trimmed by 0 bases and the J gene end by 2 bases; junction bases not matched to a gene: 4. The CDR3 nucleotides are TGCGCCAGCAGCTTGGCCGGGACTAGCGGGAATCAAGAGACCCAGTACTTC. It is translated as CASSLAGTSGNQETQYF. The full variable domain, its missing parts supplied by reference TRBV5-1 and TRBJ2-5, is KAGVTQTPRYLIKTRGQQVTLSCSPISGHRSVSWYQQTPGQGLQFLFEYFSETQRNKGNFPGRFSGRQFSNSRSEMNVSTLELGDSALYLCASSLAGTSGNQETQYFGPGTRLLVL.

The CDR3 protein is CASSPPTPSGYNEQFF. The CDR3 region has the DNA TGCGCCAGCAGCCCGCCGACTCCTAGCGGCTACAATGAGCAGTTCTTC. V gene TRBV5-1 combines with J gene TRBJ2-1, with 7 bases identical to TRBD2. The V gene's germline CDR1 is SGHRS and CDR2 YFSETQ. V was clipped by 4 bases and J by 3 bases; unmatched bases: 10. The CDR3 is 16 residues long.

This clonotype was observed a few times. This sequence joins TRBV4-3 and TRBJ2-3; 10 positions match TRBD2. Germline V gene data show CDR1 as LGHNA and CDR2 as YSLEER. This CDR3 region has 16 residues. V gave up 1 base and J gave up 6 bases; unmatched junction bases: 7. CDR3 loop: CASSQALAGVSDTQYF. The CDR3 region has the DNA TGCGCCAGCAGCCAAGCGCTAGCGGGAGTTAGTGATACGCAGTATTTT.

This chain uses TRBV7-3 with TRBJ2-3; D remains ambiguous. This CDR3 is 14 amino acids long. Germline V gives CDR1 SGHTA, CDR2 FQGTGA. Trimming shortened V by 4 bases and J by 2 bases, and 10 bases separated the two germline ends. The CDR3 is CASSSFQTTDTQYF. The CDR3 DNA follows: TGTGCCAGCAGCTCCTTCCAGACCACAGATACGCAGTATTTT.

This sequence joins TRBV18 and TRBJ2-7; D ambiguous. This CDR3 is 13 amino acids long. Germline V gene data show CDR1 as KGHSH and CDR2 as LQKENI. The germline V and J ends were trimmed by 3 bases and 5 bases, with 11 bases remaining between them. CDR3 sequence: CASSPFRGDEQYF. CDR3 sequence (DNA): TGTGCCAGCTCACCCTTTCGTGGGGACGAGCAGTACTTC.

The V call is TRBV5-1, the J call TRBJ2-1, with 9 bases that match TRBD2. The CDR3 totals 15 residues. J lost 9 bases, V lost 2 bases, and 9 bases had no gene match. Germline CDR1 SGHRS, CDR2 YFSETQ. In DNA form, the CDR3 reads TGCGCCAGCAGCTTCGATTTAGCGGGAGTCTCTGAGCAGTTCTTC. It is translated as CASSFDLAGVSEQFF.

This clonotype was recorded a few times. The chain is built from TRBV6-2 or TRBV6-3 and TRBJ2-1, with 9 bases fitting TRBD2. Germline lookup yields CDR1 MNHEY and CDR2 SVGEGT. Trimming removed 1 base from V and 9 bases from J; junction bases left unmatched: 19. The CDR3 covers 19 residues. CDR3: CASSYYPLGGRARETEQFF. The CDR3 coding sequence is TGTGCCAGCAGTTACTACCCTCTTGGCGGGAGGGCCCGTGAGACTGAGCAGTTCTTC.

The sample holds a few counts of this clonotype. This chain connects TRBV18 to TRBJ1-3; D call uncertain. The germline CDR1 and CDR2 sequences are KGHSH and LQKENI. Trimming left V 8 bases short and J 2 bases short, with 13 bases between. This CDR3 is 14 amino acids long. In nucleotides, the CDR3 is TGTGCCAGCCTACCAATCCACCCTGGAAACACCATATATTTT. This sequence encodes CASLPIHPGNTIYF.

There are many counts of this clonotype. The rearrangement links TRBV27 to TRBJ1-1; D not certain. In germline, CDR1 is MNHEY, CDR2 SMNVEV (reference sequence). This CDR3 has 11 residues. The CDR3 bases are TGTGCAGCCCAAGGCGGAGATGAAGCTTTCTTT. Residues: CAAQGGDEAFF.

In regard to this clonotype: A much larger clone is a single base away; this may be a read error. The V call is TRBV24-1, the J call TRBJ2-1; D uncertain. This CDR3 is built from 13 residues. Germline lookup yields CDR1 KGHDR and CDR2 SFDVKD. CDR3 loop: CATSDSVGNEQLF. CDR3 DNA: TGTGCCACCAGTGATTCAGTTGGAAATGAGCAGCTCTTC.

The chain carries TRBV3-1 and TRBJ2-7; tentative D call: TRBD1 (5 bases). Trimming took 0 bases from V and 6 from J, leaving 15 bases between them. The CDR3 consists of 15 residues. Germline loops: CDR1 LGHDT, CDR2 YNNKEL (reference sequence). CDR3 DNA: TGTGCCAGCAGCCAAGAGCCATCGACAGCACGCGAGCAGTACTTC. This sequence encodes CASSQEPSTAREQYF.

This clonotype has a handful of counts. The rearrangement joins TRBV20-1 to TRBJ2-5, with a possible D match to TRBD2 (6 bases). Germline V gives CDR1 DFQATT, CDR2 SNEGSKA (reference sequence). Trimming left V 6 bases short and J 5 bases short, with 10 bases between. The CDR3 loop spans 11 amino acids. The DNA for the CDR3 is TGCAGTGCCCTAGGAGGGGAGACCCAGTACTTC. It encodes CSALGGETQYF.

The sample holds a few counts of this clonotype. The chain links TRBV4-1 to TRBJ2-1, with TRBD1 identical over 10 bases. Germline values: CDR1 MGHRA, CDR2 YSYEKL. This CDR3 comprises 16 residues. V dropped 1 base and J dropped 8; count of bases not matched to a gene: 8. The CDR3 region is CASSQVPGQGFDEQFF. CDR3 bases: TGCGCCAGCAGCCAAGTTCCGGGACAGGGGTTCGATGAGCAGTTCTTC.

V and J are TRBV18 and TRBJ2-7, with D possibly TRBD1 on 6 matching bases. This CDR3 is built from 12 residues. Between the trimmed V and J ends, which lost 2 bases and 7 bases, there was a span of 9 bases. Germline CDR1 reads KGHSH; CDR2 reads LQKENI. In DNA, the CDR3 is TGTGCCAGCTCACCAGGGGACATAGAGCAGTACTTC. Protein sequence: CASSPGDIEQYF.

This chain uses TRBV20-1 with TRBJ2-3, with a possible D match to TRBD2 (6 bases). This CDR3 has 14 residues. Germline-derived CDR1 and CDR2 are DFQATT and SNEGSKA (reference sequence). V gave up 6 bases and J gave up 1 base, with 14 bases separating them. DNA for the CDR3: TGCAGTGCGGGCCGGGCTAGCGGCACAGATACGCAGTATTTT. This translates into CSAGRASGTDTQYF.

This clonotype was seen a few times. V usage is TRBV18 and J usage is TRBJ1-2; D gene unclear. The germline V and J ends were trimmed by 3 bases and 1 base, with 6 bases remaining between them. This CDR3 is built from 13 residues. CDR1 KGHSH and CDR2 LQKENI come from the germline V gene. CDR3 coding DNA: TGTGCCAGCTCACCTCAGGATAACTATGGCTACACCTTC. Amino acids: CASSPQDNYGYTF.

This clonotype was detected ten times or more. The chain uses TRBV5-1 and TRBJ2-3; D gene uncertain. Deletions cut 5 bases from V and 2 bases from J, with 6 bases between. Germline CDR1 and CDR2: SGHRS and YFSETQ. The CDR3 covers 12 residues. CDR3: CASSSDTDTQYF. The DNA for the CDR3 is TGCGCCAGCAGTTCCGACACAGATACGCAGTATTTT. The whole variable domain, remainder taken from reference TRBV5-1 and TRBJ2-3, is KAGVTQTPRYLIKTRGQQVTLSCSPISGHRSVSWYQQTPGQGLQFLFEYFSETQRNKGNFPGRFSGRQFSNSRSEMNVSTLELGDSALYLCASSSDTDTQYFGPGTRLTVL.

This clonotype was found a few times. V gene TRBV29-1 combines with J gene TRBJ2-1; 7 nucleotides line up with TRBD2. J gave up 0 bases and V 7 bases, and 6 bases lay outside the gene matches. Looked up from germline, CDR1 is SQVTM and CDR2 is ANQGSEA. CDR3 length equals 14 residues. CDR3 DNA sequence: TGCAGCGCCCTAGCGGACTCCTCCTACAATGAGCAGTTCTTC. Translating gives CSALADSSYNEQFF.

The chain has TRBV19 and TRBJ2-5, with 7 bases aligning to TRBD2. V lost 3 bases and J lost 1; bases outside the gene matches: 5. Germline loops: CDR1 LNHDA, CDR2 SQIVND (reference sequence). This CDR3 contains 15 residues. CDR3 amino acids: CASSMGGVPQETQYF. The CDR3 nucleotides are TGTGCCAGTAGTATGGGAGGGGTCCCCCAAGAGACCCAGTACTTC.

This clonotype was observed a handful of times. The V gene is TRBV20-1, the J gene TRBJ2-2; D not certain. The germline V gene encodes CDR1 DFQATT and CDR2 SNEGSKA (reference sequence). The V gene lost 3 bases and the J gene lost 2 bases, with 16 bases spanning the gap. The CDR3 has 16 residues. DNA of the CDR3: TGCAGTGCTAGCGTAAACTACAAGGGAAACACCGGGGAGCTGTTTTTT. It specifies CSASVNYKGNTGELFF.

This chain links TRBV5-6 with TRBJ1-1, with D possibly matching TRBD1 (6 bases). Germline CDR1 SGHDT, CDR2 YYEEEE. This CDR3 contains 17 residues. V lost 4 bases and J 5 bases, leaving 24 bases between the germline ends. CDR3 protein: CASSHRTRGSFGTEAFF. The CDR3, as DNA: TGTGCCAGCAGCCATAGAACGAGGGGGTCTTTCGGAACTGAAGCTTTCTTT. Based on the CDR3 plus reference TRBV5-6 and TRBJ1-1, the full variable domain is DAGVTQSPTHLIKTRGQQVTLRCSPKSGHDTVSWYQQALGQGPQFIFQYYEEEERQRGNFPDRFSGHQFPNYSSELNVNALLLGDSALYLCASSHRTRGSFGTEAFFGQGTRLTVV.

The rearrangement links TRBV30 to TRBJ1-2; the D is unclear. Germline CDR1 and CDR2: GTSNPN and SVGIG (reference sequence). V lost 2 bases and J 4 bases, leaving 8 bases between the germline ends. The CDR3 loop spans 12 amino acids. The CDR3 loop reads CAWSSLGYGYTF. CDR3 DNA: TGTGCCTGGAGTAGTCTCGGCTATGGCTACACCTTC.

V and J are TRBV19 and TRBJ1-2, with D perhaps matching TRBD1 (5 bases). The CDR3 totals 13 residues. V was clipped by 7 bases and J by 3 bases, with 12 bases between them. Germline V gene sequence: CDR1 LNHDA, CDR2 SQIVND (reference sequence). The CDR3 protein is CASTRDSHYGYTF. The CDR3 DNA is TGTGCCAGTACCAGGGACTCCCACTATGGCTACACCTTC. Together with reference TRBV19 and TRBJ1-2, the CDR3 gives the full variable domain: DGGITQSPKYLFRKEGQNVTLSCEQNLNHDAMYWYRQDPGQGLRLIYYSQIVNDFQKGDIAEGYSVSREKKESFPLTVTSAQKNPTAFYLCASTRDSHYGYTFGSGTRLTVV.

The V call is TRBV7-9, the J call TRBJ2-7; D is tentatively TRBD1 or TRBD2 (5 bases each). Looked up from germline, CDR1 is SEHNR and CDR2 is FQNEAQ (reference sequence). The ends were cut back, 10 bases at V and 3 bases at J, with 19 bases in the middle. The CDR3 totals 14 residues. In nucleotides, the CDR3 is TGTGCCACCTCATCGGGGAGTAGGGGCTACGAGCAGTACTTC. The encoded protein is CATSSGSRGYEQYF.

The sample holds a few counts of this clonotype. The chain is built from TRBV4-2 and TRBJ2-2, with 7 nucleotides matching TRBD1. V lost 1 base to trimming and J lost 3 bases; unmatched junction nucleotides: 2. CDR3 length equals 15 residues. The germline CDR1 and CDR2 sequences are LGHNA and YNFKEQ. Here the CDR3 reads CASSQATGDTGELFF. CDR3 nucleotides: TGTGCCAGCAGCCAAGCTACAGGGGACACCGGGGAGCTGTTTTTT.

This clonotype was detected a few times. The chain uses TRBV20-1 and TRBJ2-1, with D possibly TRBD2 on 6 matching bases. The germline gives CDR1 DFQATT, CDR2 SNEGSKA (reference sequence). The CDR3 sequence is 13 residues long. The V end was cut by 0 bases, the J end by 6 bases, with 9 bases between. This CDR3 is CSARETRSNEQFF. For the CDR3, the DNA is TGCAGTGCTAGAGAGACTAGATCCAATGAGCAGTTCTTC.

The chain is built from TRBV6-2 or TRBV6-3 and TRBJ2-1; D gene ambiguous. V gave up 2 bases and J gave up 4 bases, with 9 bases separating them. CDR1 MNHEY and CDR2 SVGEGT come from the germline V gene. The CDR3 contains 14 residues. CDR3 sequence reads: CASSYSASYNEQFF. The CDR3 DNA sequence: TGTGCCAGCAGTTACAGTGCGAGTTACAATGAGCAGTTCTTC.

The chain couples TRBV6-2 or TRBV6-3 to TRBJ1-1, with D perhaps matching TRBD1 (5 bases). Germline V gene data show CDR1 as MNHEY and CDR2 as SVGEGT. CDR3 length: 14 residues. V was pared by 5 bases and J by 5 bases, with 15 bases between. CDR3 amino acids: CASSISGAVTEAFF. CDR3 nucleotides: TGTGCCAGCAGTATTTCCGGGGCAGTAACTGAAGCTTTCTTT.

This chain's CDR3 is CASSLRADTNYGYTF. In nucleotides, the CDR3 is TGCGCCAGCAGCTTACGGGCAGACACTAACTATGGCTACACCTTC. The V gene is TRBV5-1, the J gene TRBJ1-2; the D is unclear. Germline assignment: CDR1 SGHRS and CDR2 YFSETQ. The CDR3 has 15 amino acids. V shed 2 bases and J shed 0 bases, with 11 bases lying between them.

The chain recombines TRBV14 with TRBJ2-6, with TRBD1 matching 10 bases. Trimming removed 2 bases from V and 4 bases from J; junction bases left unmatched: 8. CDR3 length: 18 amino acids. Per the germline V gene, CDR1 is SGHDN and CDR2 is FVKESK. The CDR3 spells CASSQNSGQGLGANVLTF. The DNA for the CDR3 is TGTGCCAGCAGCCAAAATTCGGGACAGGGGTTAGGGGCCAACGTCCTGACTTTC. Filled out from reference TRBV14 and TRBJ2-6, the complete variable domain reads EAGVTQFPSHSVIEKGQTVTLRCDPISGHDNLYWYRRVMGKEIKFLLHFVKESKQDESGMPNNRFLAERTGGTYSTLKVQPAELEDSGVYFCASSQNSGQGLGANVLTFGAGSRLTVL.